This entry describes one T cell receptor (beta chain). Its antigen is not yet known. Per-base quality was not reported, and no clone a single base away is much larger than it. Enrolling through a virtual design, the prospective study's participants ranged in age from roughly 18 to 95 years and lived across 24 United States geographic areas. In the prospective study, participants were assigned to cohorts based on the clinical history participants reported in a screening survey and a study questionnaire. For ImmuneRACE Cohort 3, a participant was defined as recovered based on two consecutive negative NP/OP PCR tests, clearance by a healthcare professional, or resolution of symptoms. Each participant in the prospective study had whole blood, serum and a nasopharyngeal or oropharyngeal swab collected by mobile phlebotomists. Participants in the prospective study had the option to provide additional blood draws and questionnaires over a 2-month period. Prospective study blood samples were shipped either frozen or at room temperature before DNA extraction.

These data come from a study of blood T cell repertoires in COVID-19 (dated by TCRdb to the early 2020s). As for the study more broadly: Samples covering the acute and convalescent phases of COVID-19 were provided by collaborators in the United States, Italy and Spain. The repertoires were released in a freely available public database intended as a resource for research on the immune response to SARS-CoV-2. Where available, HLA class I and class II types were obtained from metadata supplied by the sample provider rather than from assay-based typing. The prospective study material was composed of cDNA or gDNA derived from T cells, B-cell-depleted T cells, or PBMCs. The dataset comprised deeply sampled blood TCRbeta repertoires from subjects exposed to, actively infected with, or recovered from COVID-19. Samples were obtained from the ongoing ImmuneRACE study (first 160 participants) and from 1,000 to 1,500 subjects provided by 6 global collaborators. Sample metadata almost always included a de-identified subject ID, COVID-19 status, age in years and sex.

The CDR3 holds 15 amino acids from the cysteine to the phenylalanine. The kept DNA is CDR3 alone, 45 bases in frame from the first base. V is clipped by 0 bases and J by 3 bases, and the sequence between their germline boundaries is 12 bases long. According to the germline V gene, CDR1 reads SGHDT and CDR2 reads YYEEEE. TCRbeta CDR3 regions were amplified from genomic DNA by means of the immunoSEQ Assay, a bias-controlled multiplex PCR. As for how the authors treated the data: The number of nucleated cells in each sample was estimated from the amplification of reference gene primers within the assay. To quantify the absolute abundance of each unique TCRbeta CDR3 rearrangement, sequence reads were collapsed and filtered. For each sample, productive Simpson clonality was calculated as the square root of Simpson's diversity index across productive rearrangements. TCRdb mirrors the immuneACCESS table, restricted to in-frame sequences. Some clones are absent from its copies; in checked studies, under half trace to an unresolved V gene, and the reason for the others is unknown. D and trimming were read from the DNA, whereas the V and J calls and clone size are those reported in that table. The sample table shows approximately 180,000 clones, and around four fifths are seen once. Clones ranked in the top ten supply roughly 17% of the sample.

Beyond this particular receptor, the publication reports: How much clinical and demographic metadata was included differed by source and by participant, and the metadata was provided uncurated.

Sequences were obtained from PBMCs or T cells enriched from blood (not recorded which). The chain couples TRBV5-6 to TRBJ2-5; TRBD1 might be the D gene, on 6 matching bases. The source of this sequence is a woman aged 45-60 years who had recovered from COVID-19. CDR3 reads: CASSLARTAKETQYF. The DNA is TGTGCCAGCAGCTTGGCCAGGACAGCGAAAGAGACCCAGTACTTC.